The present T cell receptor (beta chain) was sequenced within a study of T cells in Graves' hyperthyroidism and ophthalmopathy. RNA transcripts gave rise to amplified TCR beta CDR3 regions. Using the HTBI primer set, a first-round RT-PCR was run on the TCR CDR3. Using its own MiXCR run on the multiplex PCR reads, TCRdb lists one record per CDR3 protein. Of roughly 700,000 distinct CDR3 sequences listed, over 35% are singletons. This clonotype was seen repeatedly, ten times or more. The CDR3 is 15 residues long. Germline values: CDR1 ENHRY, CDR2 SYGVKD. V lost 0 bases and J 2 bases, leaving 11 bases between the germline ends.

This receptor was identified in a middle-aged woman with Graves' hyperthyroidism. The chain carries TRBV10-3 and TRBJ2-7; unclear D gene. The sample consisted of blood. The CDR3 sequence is CAISESPATTYEQYF. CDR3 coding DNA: TGTGCCATCAGTGAGTCGCCAGCTACAACCTACGAGCAGTACTTC.